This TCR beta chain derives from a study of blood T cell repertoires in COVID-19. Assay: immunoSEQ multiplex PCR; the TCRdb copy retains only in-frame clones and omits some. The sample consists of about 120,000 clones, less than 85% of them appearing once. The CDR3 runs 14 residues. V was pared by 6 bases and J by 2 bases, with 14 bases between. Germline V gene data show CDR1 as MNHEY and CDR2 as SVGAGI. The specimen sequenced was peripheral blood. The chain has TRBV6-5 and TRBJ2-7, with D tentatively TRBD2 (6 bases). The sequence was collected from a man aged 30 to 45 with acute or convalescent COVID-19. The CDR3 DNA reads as TGTGCCAGCAGCCGCGGGACGGAGACCTACGAGCAGTACTTC. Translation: CASSRGTETYEQYF.